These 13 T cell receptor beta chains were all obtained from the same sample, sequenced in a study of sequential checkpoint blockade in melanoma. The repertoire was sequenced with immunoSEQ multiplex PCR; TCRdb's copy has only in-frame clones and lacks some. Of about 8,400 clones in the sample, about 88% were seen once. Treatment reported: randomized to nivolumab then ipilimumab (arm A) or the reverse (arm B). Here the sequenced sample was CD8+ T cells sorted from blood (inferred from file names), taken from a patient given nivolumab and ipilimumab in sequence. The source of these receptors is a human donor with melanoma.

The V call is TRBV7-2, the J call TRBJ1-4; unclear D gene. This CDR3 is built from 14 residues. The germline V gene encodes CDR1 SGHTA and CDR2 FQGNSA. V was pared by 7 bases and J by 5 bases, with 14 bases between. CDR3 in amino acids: CASTEEGLNEKLFF. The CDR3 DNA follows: TGTGCCAGCACCGAGGAGGGTTTGAATGAAAAACTGTTTTTT.

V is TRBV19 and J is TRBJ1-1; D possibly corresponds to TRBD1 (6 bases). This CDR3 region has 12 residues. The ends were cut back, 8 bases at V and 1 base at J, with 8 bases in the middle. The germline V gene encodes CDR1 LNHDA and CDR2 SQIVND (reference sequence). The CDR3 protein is CASLRGNTEAFF. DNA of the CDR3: TGTGCCAGTCTCAGGGGGAACACTGAAGCTTTCTTT. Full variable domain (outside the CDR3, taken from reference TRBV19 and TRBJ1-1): DGGITQSPKYLFRKEGQNVTLSCEQNLNHDAMYWYRQDPGQGLRLIYYSQIVNDFQKGDIAEGYSVSREKKESFPLTVTSAQKNPTAFYLCASLRGNTEAFFGQGTRLTVV.

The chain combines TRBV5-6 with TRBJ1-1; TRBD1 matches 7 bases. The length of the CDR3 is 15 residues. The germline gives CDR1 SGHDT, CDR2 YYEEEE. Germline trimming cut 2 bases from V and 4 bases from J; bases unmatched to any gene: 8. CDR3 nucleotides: TGTGCCAGCAGCTTCCTAACAGGGGATCCCACTGAAGCTTTCTTT. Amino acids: CASSFLTGDPTEAFF.

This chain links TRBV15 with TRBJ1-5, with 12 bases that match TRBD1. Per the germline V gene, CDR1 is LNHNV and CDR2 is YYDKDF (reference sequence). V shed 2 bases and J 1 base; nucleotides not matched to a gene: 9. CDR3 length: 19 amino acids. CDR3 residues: CATSRWGDRGRESNQPQHF. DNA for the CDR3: TGTGCCACCAGCAGATGGGGGGACAGGGGGCGCGAAAGCAATCAGCCCCAGCATTTT.

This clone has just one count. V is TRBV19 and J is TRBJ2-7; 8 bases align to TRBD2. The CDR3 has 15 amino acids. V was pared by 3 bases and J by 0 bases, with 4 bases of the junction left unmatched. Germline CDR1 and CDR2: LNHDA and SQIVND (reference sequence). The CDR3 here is CASSMGLGPSYEQYF. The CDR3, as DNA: TGTGCCAGTAGTATGGGACTAGGTCCCTCCTACGAGCAGTACTTC.

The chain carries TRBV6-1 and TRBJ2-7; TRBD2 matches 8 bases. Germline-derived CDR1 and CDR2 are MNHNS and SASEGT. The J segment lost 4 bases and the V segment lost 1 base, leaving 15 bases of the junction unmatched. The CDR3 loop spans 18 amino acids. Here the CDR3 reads CASSEEDLSGSYYYEQYF. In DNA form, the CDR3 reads TGTGCCAGCAGTGAAGAGGATTTGAGCGGGAGCTATTATTACGAGCAGTACTTC.

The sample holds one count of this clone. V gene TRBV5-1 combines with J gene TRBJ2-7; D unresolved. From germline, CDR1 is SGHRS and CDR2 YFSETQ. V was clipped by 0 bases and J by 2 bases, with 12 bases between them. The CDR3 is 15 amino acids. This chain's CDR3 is CASSLDSPRTYEQYF. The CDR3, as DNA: TGCGCCAGCAGCTTGGACAGTCCGCGAACCTACGAGCAGTACTTC.

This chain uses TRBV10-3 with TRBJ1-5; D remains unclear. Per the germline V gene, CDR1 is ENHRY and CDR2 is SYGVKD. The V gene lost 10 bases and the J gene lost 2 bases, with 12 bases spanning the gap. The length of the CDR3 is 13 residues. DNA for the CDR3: TGTGCCACCTTCAAAGGAGGCAATCAGCCCCAGCATTTT. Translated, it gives CATFKGGNQPQHF.

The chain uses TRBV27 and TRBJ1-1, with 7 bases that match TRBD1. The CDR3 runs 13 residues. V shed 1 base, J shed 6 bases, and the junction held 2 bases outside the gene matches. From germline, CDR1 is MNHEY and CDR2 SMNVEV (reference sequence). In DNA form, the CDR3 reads TGTGCCAGCAGTTTATTCGGGACAGCTGAAGCTTTCTTT. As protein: CASSLFGTAEAFF.

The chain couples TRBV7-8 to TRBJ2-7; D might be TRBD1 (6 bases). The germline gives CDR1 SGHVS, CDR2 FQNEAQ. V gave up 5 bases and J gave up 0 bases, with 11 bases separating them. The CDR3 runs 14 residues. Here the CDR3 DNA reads TGTGCCAGCAGCCGAATACAGGGCTCCTACGAGCAGTACGTC. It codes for CASSRIQGSYEQYV.

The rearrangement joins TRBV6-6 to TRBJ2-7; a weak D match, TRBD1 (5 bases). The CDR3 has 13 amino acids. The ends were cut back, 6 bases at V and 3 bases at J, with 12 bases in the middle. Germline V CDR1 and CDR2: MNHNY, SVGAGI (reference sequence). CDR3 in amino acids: CASSQRQFYEQYF. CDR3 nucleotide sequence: TGTGCCAGCAGCCAGAGACAGTTCTACGAGCAGTACTTC.

The DNA of the CDR3 is TGTGCCAGCAGGGATGACAGCTCCTACGAGCAGTACTTC. This translates into CASRDDSSYEQYF. This chain connects TRBV7-8 to TRBJ2-7, with D tentatively TRBD1 (5 bases). Per the germline V gene, CDR1 is SGHVS and CDR2 is FQNEAQ. The CDR3 loop spans 13 amino acids. The V end lost 6 bases, the J end lost 0 bases, and 9 bases lay between the germline ends.

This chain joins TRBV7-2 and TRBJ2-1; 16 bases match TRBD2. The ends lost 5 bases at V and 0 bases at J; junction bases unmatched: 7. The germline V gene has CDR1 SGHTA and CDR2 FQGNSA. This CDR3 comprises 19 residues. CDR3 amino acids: CASSTLGLAGGSSYNEQFF. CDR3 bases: TGTGCCAGCAGCACCCTGGGACTAGCGGGAGGGAGCTCCTACAATGAGCAGTTCTTC. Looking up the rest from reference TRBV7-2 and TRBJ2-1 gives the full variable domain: GAGVSQSPSNKVTEKGKDVELRCDPISGHTALYWYRQSLGQGLEFLIYFQGNSAPDKSGLPSDRFSAERTGGSVSTLTIQRTQQEDSAVYLCASSTLGLAGGSSYNEQFFGPGTRLTVL.